This TCR beta chain was sequenced during a study of blood T cell repertoires in COVID-19. Study context: Acute and convalescent COVID-19 samples came from the United States, Italy and Spain. Nucleic acid was either cDNA or gDNA, and it came from T cells, B-cell-depleted T cells, or PBMCs.

Original analysis: From reference gene primer amplification, estimates of nucleated cell counts were derived. The data were produced by immunoSEQ multiplex PCR, yet TCRdb's version contains in-frame clones alone and is incomplete. V and J calls and clone size are those listed in that table; D and trimming were worked out from the DNA. Of 150,000 to 200,000 clones detected, about 86% appear once; the ten largest clones hold under 3%. Trimming stripped 3 bases from V and 4 bases from J, with 5 bases between. The CDR3 is 12 residues long. In germline, CDR1 is SGDLS, CDR2 YYNGEE. Specimen: peripheral blood. The rearrangement joins TRBV9 to TRBJ1-3; D is unclear. The TCR was taken from a human donor with acute or convalescent COVID-19. The donor label of this sample is uncertain. The CDR3 nucleotides are TGTGCCAGCAGCGCCCTGGGAAACACCATATATTTT. It yields the protein CASSALGNTIYF.